Detailed here is one TCR beta chain. Assay used: immunoSEQ multiplex PCR; TCRdb lists only in-frame clones, some missing. The data hold some 37,000 clones, with about 74% observed a single time. The data derive from a study of immune evolution from preneoplasia to lung adenocarcinoma. The CDR3 contains 14 residues. V trimming: 5 bases; J trimming: 6 bases; junction bases outside the gene matches: 6. Germline assignment: CDR1 MDHEN and CDR2 SYDVKM. Premalignant or tumor cells were enriched by macro-dissection after pathologic assessment. This TCR was sampled from a person aged 55 to 69 with lung adenocarcinoma. The sample comprised FFPE invasive lung adenocarcinoma tissue. This chain connects TRBV28 to TRBJ2-3; 9 bases fit TRBD1. In nucleotides, the CDR3 is TGTGCCAGCAGTATAGGACAGGGGATGGATACGCAGTATTTT. This sequence encodes CASSIGQGMDTQYF.